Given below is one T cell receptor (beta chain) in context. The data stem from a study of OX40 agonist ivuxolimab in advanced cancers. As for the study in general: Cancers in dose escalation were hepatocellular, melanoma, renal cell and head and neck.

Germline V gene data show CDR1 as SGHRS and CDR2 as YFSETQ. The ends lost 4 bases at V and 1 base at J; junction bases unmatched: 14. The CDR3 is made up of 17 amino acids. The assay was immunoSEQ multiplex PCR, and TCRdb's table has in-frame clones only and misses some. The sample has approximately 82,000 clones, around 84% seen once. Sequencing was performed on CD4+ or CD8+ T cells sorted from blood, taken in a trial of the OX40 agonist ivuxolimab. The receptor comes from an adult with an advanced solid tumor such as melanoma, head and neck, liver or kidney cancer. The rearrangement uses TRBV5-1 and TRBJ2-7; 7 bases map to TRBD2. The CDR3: CASSLGRSGTTSYEQYF. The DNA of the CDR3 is TGCGCCAGCAGCCTGGGCCGTTCCGGGACTACGTCCTACGAGCAGTACTTC.